This T cell receptor (beta chain) was recovered during a study of Tregs in tolerant kidney transplant recipients. Germline loops: CDR1 SGDLS, CDR2 YYNGEE. V lost 4 bases and J lost 2, with 13 bases in between. The CDR3 length is 14 residues. Related graft donors supplied nonmyeloablative bone marrow transplants, and mixed chimerism was transient. Study conclusions and caveats: Tregs expanded with activated donor B cells seemed most donor-specific. Biological reproducibility was not directly addressed, but technical replication error appeared minimal.

Concerning this clone itself: Its antigen remains unknown.

TCRdb's table, derived via immunoSEQ multiplex PCR, lists solely in-frame clones and lacks some. Among some 56,000 clones, over 80% were seen once, and the ten largest hold about 16%. The rearrangement uses TRBV9 and TRBJ2-7; D might be TRBD2 (5 bases). Sequencing was performed on CD8+ T cells from blood (PBMCs), taken 24 months after the transplant. This TCR was recovered from a human patient who received a combined kidney and bone marrow transplant. Among the T cells, some may be from the graft donor. CDR3 DNA sequence: TGTGCCAGCAGCCCCGGTGGAGGAACCTACGAGCAGTACTTC. This sequence encodes CASSPGGGTYEQYF.